These T cell receptor beta chains were read from a single sample in a study of identical twins. Each CDR3 protein is one row after TCRdb ran MiXCR on the 5' RACE reads. The sample yields 270,000 or so distinct CDR3 sequences, roughly 8.7% seen once. These records were also assigned to another study, of yellow fever vaccine responses in identical twins.

The specimen was CD8+ T cells sorted from blood. Every receptor here comes from a woman younger than 35 in good health. Each CDR3 is given with its conserved first and last residue. D genes are given only for firm matches. Only part of the rows carry a size: once, few, many, or a class if the clone is expanded.

D: NA; V: TRBV6-5; J: TRBJ2-7; size: few; DNA: TGTGCCAGCAGTTGGGGCAGGGGATCCTACGAGCAGTACTTC; CDR3: CASSWGRGSYEQYF
D: NA; V: TRBV5-1; J: TRBJ1-4; size: few; DNA: TGCGCCAGCAGAAATAATGAAAAACTGTTTTTT; CDR3: CASRNNEKLFF
D: NA; V: TRBV10-3; J: TRBJ2-3; size: few; DNA: TGTGCCATCAGTGAGGAAGGCTGGCAGGCGGGCACAGATACGCAGTATTTT; CDR3: CAISEEGWQAGTDTQYF
D: NA; V: TRBV12-3/TRBV12-4; J: TRBJ2-1; size: many; DNA: TGTGCCAGCAGTTGGGGCTTACGCTCCTACAATGAGCAGTTCTTC; CDR3: CASSWGLRSYNEQFF
D: NA; V: TRBV2; J: TRBJ2-2; size: NA; DNA: TGTGCCAGCAGCAGGGGAACGAACACCGGGGAGCTGTTTTTT; CDR3: CASSRGTNTGELFF
D: NA; V: TRBV27; J: TRBJ2-1; size: many; DNA: TGTGCCAGCAGTTCGAGCTCCTACAATGAGCAGTTCTTC; CDR3: CASSSSSYNEQFF
D: TRBD1; V: TRBV20-1; J: TRBJ1-5; size: many; DNA: TGCAGTGCCCCAAGGGGGCTACGGGGAAATCAGCCCCAGCATTTT; CDR3: CSAPRGLRGNQPQHF
D: TRBD2; V: TRBV19; J: TRBJ2-7; size: NA; DNA: TGTGCCAGTACAGCAGCTAGCGGGAGTTCATACGAGCAGTACTTC; CDR3: CASTAASGSSYEQYF
D: NA; V: TRBV10-3; J: TRBJ2-7; size: many; DNA: TGTGCCATCAGGCAGAAGGACTCCTCCTACGAGCAGTACTTC; CDR3: CAIRQKDSSYEQYF
D: TRBD2; V: TRBV7-2; J: TRBJ2-1; size: few; DNA: TGTGCCAGCAGCTTAAACGGGGGGAGGGCCCTCAATGAGCAGTTCTTC; CDR3: CASSLNGGRALNEQFF
D: TRBD1; V: TRBV29-1; J: TRBJ2-7; size: few; DNA: TGCAGCGCGCCGGGACAGGGGGCCCCCTACGAGCAGTACTTC; CDR3: CSAPGQGAPYEQYF
D: TRBD1; V: TRBV6-2/TRBV6-3; J: TRBJ2-5; size: NA; DNA: TGTGCCAGCAGGCGACAGGGGGCGCGGGAGACCCAGTACTTC; CDR3: CASRRQGARETQYF
D: TRBD1; V: TRBV15; J: TRBJ1-5; size: NA; DNA: TGTGCCACCAGCGTAGACAGGGGGACTAATCAGCCCCAGCATTTT; CDR3: CATSVDRGTNQPQHF
D: NA; V: TRBV21-1; J: TRBJ2-7; size: many; DNA: TGTGCCAGCAGTGGTTCGGGGTCCTACGAGCAGTACTTC; CDR3: CASSGSGSYEQYF
D: TRBD1; V: TRBV7-6; J: TRBJ2-1; size: NA; DNA: TGTGCCAGCAGCTTTGGGACAGGGGGCGATGAGCAGTTCTTC; CDR3: CASSFGTGGDEQFF
D: NA; V: TRBV12-3/TRBV12-4; J: TRBJ1-1; size: NA; DNA: TGTGCCAGCAGACCCCCCCTGCAGGTAGAAAACACTGAAGCTTTCTTT; CDR3: CASRPPLQVENTEAFF
D: NA; V: TRBV6-2/TRBV6-3; J: TRBJ2-6; size: many; DNA: TGTGCCAGCAGTTACTCGCCTGGGGCCAACGTCCTGACTTTC; CDR3: CASSYSPGANVLTF
D: TRBD1; V: TRBV7-9; J: TRBJ2-7; size: many; DNA: TGTGCCAGCAGCGACGGGACAGGGGTAGAGCAGTACTTC; CDR3: CASSDGTGVEQYF
D: TRBD2; V: TRBV15; J: TRBJ2-5; size: few; DNA: TGTGCCACCAGCAGAGAGGTGACGGGGGGACTAGCCGAAGAGACCCAGTACTTC; CDR3: CATSREVTGGLAEETQYF
D: NA; V: TRBV7-9; J: TRBJ2-3; size: NA; DNA: TGTGCCAGCAGCTTAGATCTTGAGGAACCCACAGATACGCAGTATTTT; CDR3: CASSLDLEEPTDTQYF
D: NA; V: TRBV20-1; J: TRBJ2-7; size: few; DNA: TGCAGTGCTAGAGATATGACAGGACCACACTACGAGCAGTACTTC; CDR3: CSARDMTGPHYEQYF
D: NA; V: TRBV20-1; J: TRBJ2-2; size: NA; DNA: TGCAGTGCTAGAGCTAGAAAGAACACCGGGGAGCTGTTTTTT; CDR3: CSARARKNTGELFF
D: TRBD1; V: TRBV12-3/TRBV12-4; J: TRBJ2-1; size: few; DNA: TGTGCCAGCAGTGAACCGGGACAGGCCTACAATGAGCAGTTCTTC; CDR3: CASSEPGQAYNEQFF
D: NA; V: TRBV15; J: TRBJ2-1; size: few; DNA: TGTGCCACCAGCAGAGACCGACAGAACAATGAGCAGTTCTTC; CDR3: CATSRDRQNNEQFF
D: NA; V: TRBV6-5; J: TRBJ2-3; size: many; DNA: TGTGCCAGCAGTTACTCGTACAGCACAGATACGCAGTATTTT; CDR3: CASSYSYSTDTQYF
D: NA; V: TRBV10-3; J: TRBJ1-2; size: NA; DNA: TGTGCCATCAGCACCGACCCAGATGGCTACACCTTC; CDR3: CAISTDPDGYTF
D: TRBD1; V: TRBV20-1; J: TRBJ2-1; size: NA; DNA: TGCAGTGCTAGAGATCGGGACAGGGGATTCAATGAGCAGTTCTTC; CDR3: CSARDRDRGFNEQFF
D: TRBD2; V: TRBV2; J: TRBJ2-7; size: few; DNA: TGTGCCAGCACCCCCGGGACTAGCGGGAGAAGGGATCTCTACGAGCAGTACTTC; CDR3: CASTPGTSGRRDLYEQYF
D: TRBD1; V: TRBV10-3; J: TRBJ2-7; size: many; DNA: TGTGCCATCAGTGAGTCGCATGGACAGGGCTTCTCCTACGAGCAGTACTTC; CDR3: CAISESHGQGFSYEQYF
D: TRBD2; V: TRBV3-1; J: TRBJ2-3; size: many; DNA: TGTGCCAGCAGCCAGGTCGGACTAGCGGGCTCAGATACGCAGTATTTT; CDR3: CASSQVGLAGSDTQYF
D: NA; V: TRBV11-3; J: TRBJ2-7; size: few; DNA: TGTGCCAGCAGCTTAGGTCCAGGGGGGAACGAGCAGTACTTC; CDR3: CASSLGPGGNEQYF
D: NA; V: TRBV29-1; J: TRBJ2-2; size: many; DNA: TGCAGCGTTGAAGATCCTTGGGGCAAGAACACCGGGGAGCTGTTTTTT; CDR3: CSVEDPWGKNTGELFF
D: NA; V: TRBV2; J: TRBJ2-7; size: NA; DNA: TGTGCCAGCACTCAGGGATCAAGCTCCTACGAGCAGTACTTC; CDR3: CASTQGSSSYEQYF
D: TRBD2; V: TRBV6-5; J: TRBJ2-1; size: NA; DNA: TGTGCCAGCAGTTTCGTAGCGGGAGGGCTTAAAGAGCAGTTCTTC; CDR3: CASSFVAGGLKEQFF
D: TRBD2; V: TRBV24-1; J: TRBJ2-2; size: few; DNA: TGTGCCACCAGTGCACCGACGGCTGTAGCGGGTACCGGGGAGCTGTTTTTT; CDR3: CATSAPTAVAGTGELFF
D: NA; V: TRBV9; J: TRBJ2-3; size: NA; DNA: TGTGCCAGCACCCTTTCCCCCGGTTCAGATACGCAGTATTTT; CDR3: CASTLSPGSDTQYF
D: NA; V: TRBV12-3/TRBV12-4; J: TRBJ2-5; size: many; DNA: TGTGCCAGCAGTTTTGGGGGATTGGAGACCCAGTACTTC; CDR3: CASSFGGLETQYF
D: TRBD1; V: TRBV28; J: TRBJ2-1; size: few; DNA: TGTGCCAGCAGTGATTTGGGACAGGAGTCCTACAATGAGCAGTTCTTC; CDR3: CASSDLGQESYNEQFF
D: NA; V: TRBV10-3; J: TRBJ1-1; size: many; DNA: TGTGCCATCAGAGAAGGGAGCACTGAAGCTTTCTTT; CDR3: CAIREGSTEAFF
D: TRBD2; V: TRBV7-9; J: TRBJ2-4; size: many; DNA: TGTGCCAGCAGCTATATAGCGGGGTCGAACATTCAGTACTTC; CDR3: CASSYIAGSNIQYF
D: TRBD1; V: TRBV24-1; J: TRBJ2-5; size: many; DNA: TGTGCCACCTCAGGGGGACCTAAAGAGACCCAGTACTTC; CDR3: CATSGGPKETQYF
D: NA; V: TRBV27; J: TRBJ2-7; size: NA; DNA: TGTGCCAGCACCGTGACCTCGGGCTCCTACGAGCAGTACTTC; CDR3: CASTVTSGSYEQYF
D: TRBD2; V: TRBV4-1; J: TRBJ2-1; size: NA; DNA: TGCGCCAGCAGCCAAGAACCGGGACTAGCGGGAGGTGACAATGAGCAGCTCTTC; CDR3: CASSQEPGLAGGDNEQLF
D: TRBD1; V: TRBV7-3; J: TRBJ2-4; size: few; DNA: TGTGCCAGCAGCCCGACAGGGGAGAACATTCAGTACTTC; CDR3: CASSPTGENIQYF
D: NA; V: TRBV29-1; J: TRBJ2-2; size: many; DNA: TGCAGCGTTGTTGTCGGGACAATAAACACCGGGGAGCTGTTTTTT; CDR3: CSVVVGTINTGELFF
D: NA; V: TRBV7-9; J: TRBJ2-2; size: NA; DNA: TGTGCCAGCAGCAGCCCAAGGGGGAACACCGGGGAGCTGTTTTTT; CDR3: CASSSPRGNTGELFF
D: NA; V: TRBV6-5; J: TRBJ2-1; size: many; DNA: TGTGCCAGCAGTTACGGGGGCTGGGGTGAGCAGTTCTTC; CDR3: CASSYGGWGEQFF
D: NA; V: TRBV6-2/TRBV6-3; J: TRBJ2-2; size: many; DNA: TGTGCCAGCAGTTACTCGAGCGACAGGACCCACACCGGGGAGCTGTTTTTT; CDR3: CASSYSSDRTHTGELFF
D: NA; V: TRBV29-1; J: TRBJ1-1; size: many; DNA: TGCAGCGCCGTCCTCGGACAGTCTGAAGCTTTCTTT; CDR3: CSAVLGQSEAFF
D: TRBD1; V: TRBV5-1; J: TRBJ2-7; size: many; DNA: TGCGCCAGCAGAGAACAGGGGTGGTACGAGCAGTACTTC; CDR3: CASREQGWYEQYF
D: NA; V: TRBV20-1; J: TRBJ1-1; size: few; DNA: TGCAGTGCTAGAGATTGGGACAATGACTTGAACACTGAAGCTTTCTTT; CDR3: CSARDWDNDLNTEAFF